The 23 T cell receptor beta chains listed next were all sequenced from one sample in a study of response to subunit inactivated influenza vaccine. TCRdb recomputed calls from the RT-PCR reads with MiXCR, one row per CDR3 protein. The top ten hold around 10% of the sample, which has fewer than 750,000 distinct CDR3 sequences, 11% to 15% seen once. Sequenced material: PBMCs from blood, taken 12 days after vaccination. All receptors come from a man aged 45-60 years who received an inactivated influenza vaccine.

The chain combines TRBV11-2 with TRBJ2-5; possible D gene TRBD1, 8 bases. The CDR3 loop spans 15 amino acids. The germline V gene has CDR1 SGHAT and CDR2 FQNNGV. V was pared by 4 bases and J by 8 bases, with 20 bases between. The CDR3 bases are TGTGCCAGCAGCTGGCAGACAGGGGAGCGGGGCACCCAGTACTTC. This translates into CASSWQTGERGTQYF.

The chain links TRBV7-9 to TRBJ2-1; 12 nucleotides match TRBD2. Trimming at V came to 5 bases and at J to 7 bases, leaving 9 bases not matched to a gene. Germline assignment: CDR1 SEHNR and CDR2 FQNEAQ (reference sequence). The CDR3 is made up of 16 amino acids. The CDR3 bases are TGTGCCAGCAGCACAACTAGCGGGAGGTTTAGAAATGAGCAGTTCTTC. Protein sequence: CASSTTSGRFRNEQFF.

The genes are TRBV11-2 and TRBJ2-1, with D possibly matching TRBD2 (5 bases). V lost 2 bases and J 6 bases, leaving 11 bases between the germline ends. CDR3 length: 14 residues. The germline gives CDR1 SGHAT, CDR2 FQNNGV. For the CDR3, the DNA is TGTGCCAGCAGCTTATACCCTAGCACCAATGAGCAGTTCTTC. The encoded protein is CASSLYPSTNEQFF.

This clonotype was seen a few times. CDR3: CASSSPQGRAETQYF. The CDR3 bases are TGTGCCAGCAGTTCTCCCCAGGGCAGGGCGGAGACCCAGTACTTC. The chain carries TRBV28 and TRBJ2-5; tentative D call: TRBD1 (5 bases). The CDR3 has 15 residues. Trimming stripped 4 bases from V and 5 bases from J, with 17 bases between. Germline CDR1 and CDR2: MDHEN and SYDVKM. The complete variable domain, with remaining parts taken from reference TRBV28 and TRBJ2-5, reads DVKVTQSSRYLVKRTGEKVFLECVQDMDHENMFWYRQDPGLGLRLIYFSYDVKMKEKGDIPEGYSVSREKKERFSLILESASTNQTSMYLCASSSPQGRAETQYFGPGTRLLVL.

The table lists this clonotype with a few counts. The chain combines TRBV5-4 with TRBJ2-3; no firm D call. This CDR3 region has 13 residues. CDR1 and CDR2 from the germline V gene are SGHNT and YYREEE (reference sequence). Trimming took off 5 bases at V and 2 bases at J, with 9 bases between the two ends. CDR3 amino acids: CASRRSSTDTQYF. The DNA of the CDR3 is TGTGCCAGCAGGCGCTCCTCCACAGATACGCAGTATTTT.

The chain has TRBV7-3 and TRBJ2-1, with TRBD2 identical over 11 bases. Germline V CDR1 and CDR2: SGHTA, FQGTGA. The CDR3 sequence is 16 residues long. V dropped 4 bases and J dropped 4; count of bases not matched to a gene: 6. The DNA for the CDR3 is TGTGCCAGCAGCTCAACGGGACTAGCGGCGTACAATGAGCAGTTCTTC. Its translation is CASSSTGLAAYNEQFF.

There are a few counts of this clonotype. V gene TRBV6-2 or TRBV6-3 combines with J gene TRBJ1-1; D unresolved. V was pared by 2 bases and J by 1 base, with 20 bases between. Germline CDR1 MNHEY, CDR2 SVGEGT. The CDR3 has 18 amino acids. The CDR3 here is CASSYPNPGWKGNTEAFF. CDR3 nucleotides: TGTGCCAGCAGTTACCCCAATCCCGGGTGGAAGGGGAACACTGAAGCTTTCTTT.

This clonotype was counted a few times. The gene calls are TRBV15 and TRBJ2-1; 12 bases fit TRBD2. This CDR3 comprises 18 residues. The ends lost 1 base at V and 5 bases at J; junction bases unmatched: 9. Germline CDR1 LNHNV, CDR2 YYDKDF (reference sequence). The CDR3 here is CATSRGLAGGPFHNEQFF. The CDR3 DNA sequence: TGTGCCACCAGCAGAGGGCTAGCGGGAGGGCCGTTCCACAATGAGCAGTTCTTC.

The chain links TRBV3-1 to TRBJ2-7, with 7 bases lining up with TRBD2. Germline V gene data show CDR1 as LGHDT and CDR2 as YNNKEL (reference sequence). This CDR3 region has 14 residues. Losses at the gene ends were 4 bases for V and 4 bases for J; bases not matched to a gene: 7. As DNA, the CDR3 is TGTGCCAGCAGCCGGACTAGAGGGTATTACGAGCAGTACTTC. As protein: CASSRTRGYYEQYF.

This clonotype occurred a few times. The chain has TRBV7-9 and TRBJ2-1, with D maybe TRBD2 (5 bases). Trimming took off 4 bases at V and 6 bases at J, with 16 bases between the two ends. The CDR3 has 15 residues. Germline V gene sequence: CDR1 SEHNR, CDR2 FQNEAQ (reference sequence). The CDR3 coding sequence is TGTGCCAGCAGCTCGGATAGAAGGGAGTTCAATGAGCAGTTCTTC. Residues: CASSSDRREFNEQFF.

This clonotype was observed a few times. The chain recombines TRBV13 with TRBJ2-3; D is unclear. The CDR3 contains 13 residues. From germline, CDR1 is PRHDT and CDR2 FYEKMQ (reference sequence). Trimming cost V 9 bases and J 1 base, with 11 bases left between them. The CDR3 loop is CASSRYRTDTQYF. CDR3 DNA: TGTGCCAGTTCAAGATACCGCACAGATACGCAGTATTTT. The variable domain in full, completed from reference TRBV13 and TRBJ2-3, reads AAGVIQSPRHLIKEKRETATLKCYPIPRHDTVYWYQQGPGQDPQFLISFYEKMQSDKGSIPDRFSAQQFSDYHSELNMSSLELGDSALYFCASSRYRTDTQYFGPGTRLTVL.

This clonotype was counted between two and nine times. This chain joins TRBV28 and TRBJ2-7; TRBD1 or TRBD2 may be the D gene (6 bases each). The CDR3 consists of 16 residues. V was clipped by 4 bases and J by 0 bases, with 16 bases between them. The germline V gene encodes CDR1 MDHEN and CDR2 SYDVKM. CDR3 residues: CASSSQVQGLSYEQYF. In DNA form, the CDR3 reads TGTGCCAGCAGTTCCCAGGTACAGGGACTCTCCTACGAGCAGTACTTC.

This clonotype was picked up a small number of times. CDR3 in DNA: TGTGCCAGCAGGCGGGGACTAGGTAGCACAGATACGCAGTATTTT. It specifies CASRRGLGSTDTQYF. This sequence joins TRBV7-8 and TRBJ2-3; 8 bases map to TRBD2. From germline, CDR1 is SGHVS and CDR2 FQNEAQ. V lost 6 bases to trimming and J lost 0 bases; unmatched junction nucleotides: 5. This CDR3 contains 15 residues.

Only a few counts were recorded for this clonotype. The chain has TRBV2 and TRBJ2-6, with a weak D call TRBD2 (6 bases). Trimming pared 3 bases from V and 4 bases from J, leaving 13 bases between. Germline loops: CDR1 SNHLY, CDR2 FYNNEI. The CDR3 is made up of 16 amino acids. The CDR3 protein is CASSEEGRRGANVLTF. Here the CDR3 DNA reads TGTGCCAGCAGTGAGGAGGGCCGGAGGGGGGCCAACGTCCTGACTTTC.

V is TRBV18 and J is TRBJ2-1, with 9 bases matching TRBD1. Germline V lookup: CDR1 KGHSH, CDR2 LQKENI. The CDR3 is 16 residues long. Losses at the gene ends were 0 bases for V and 7 bases for J; bases not matched to a gene: 7. The CDR3 loop is CASSPPWDRVGNEQFF. CDR3 bases: TGTGCCAGCTCACCACCGTGGGACAGGGTTGGTAATGAGCAGTTCTTC.

The V gene is TRBV6-1, the J gene TRBJ1-2; D is possibly TRBD1 (5 bases). V was pared by 6 bases and J by 3 bases, with 11 bases between. CDR3 length equals 13 residues. The germline gives CDR1 MNHNS, CDR2 SASEGT. CDR3 sequence reads: CASSPMGDYGYTF. CDR3 nucleotide sequence: TGTGCCAGCAGCCCGATGGGGGACTATGGCTACACCTTC.

This clonotype has only a few counts. The chain links TRBV5-1 to TRBJ2-7, with no clear D. This CDR3 has 14 residues. The germline CDR1 and CDR2 sequences are SGHRS and YFSETQ. V lost 0 bases, J lost 3 bases, and 10 bases lay in between. CDR3 protein: CASSLEPGRYEQYF. In DNA form, the CDR3 reads TGCGCCAGCAGCTTGGAACCGGGCCGCTACGAGCAGTACTTC.

There are a few counts of this clonotype. The genes are TRBV7-9 and TRBJ1-1; D not certain. Trimming cost V 2 bases and J 2 bases, with 6 bases left between them. The CDR3 length is 13 residues. CDR1 SEHNR and CDR2 FQNEAQ come from the germline V gene (reference sequence). The CDR3: CASSLHGNTEAFF. The CDR3 DNA reads TGTGCCAGCAGCTTACACGGAAACACTGAAGCTTTCTTT.

V and J are TRBV12-3 or TRBV12-4 and TRBJ2-3; TRBD2 agrees at 7 bases. The CDR3 totals 15 residues. The V and J ends lost 2 bases and 3 bases, in that order; junction bases with no gene match: 5. CDR3 sequence reads: CASSLTGLRTDTQYF. CDR3 nucleotides: TGTGCCAGCAGTTTAACGGGACTACGAACAGATACGCAGTATTTT.

This chain links TRBV4-2 with TRBJ1-2; D uncertain. CDR1 is LGHNA and CDR2 is YNFKEQ in the germline V gene. Trimming removed 0 bases from V and 4 bases from J, with 3 bases in between. This CDR3 has 12 amino acids. Here the CDR3 DNA reads TGTGCCAGCAGCCAAGACCCCTATGGCTACACCTTC. Translation: CASSQDPYGYTF.

This chain joins TRBV6-6 and TRBJ2-2; D remains ambiguous. Trimming removed 3 bases at V and 6 bases at J, with 8 bases between. The germline CDR1 and CDR2 sequences are MNHNY and SVGAGI (reference sequence). The CDR3 covers 13 residues. The CDR3 coding sequence is TGTGCCAGCAGTTATAGAAGGTCCGGGGAGCTGTTTTTT. The encoded protein is CASSYRRSGELFF.

This clonotype was observed many times. The CDR3: CSVDLMGNTDTQYF. The CDR3, as DNA: TGCAGCGTTGACTTAATGGGTAACACAGATACGCAGTATTTT. The J gene is TRBJ2-3, the V gene TRBV29-1, with D unclear. The CDR3 covers 14 residues. Trimming pared 3 bases from V and 2 bases from J, leaving 12 bases between. CDR1 and CDR2 from the germline V gene are SQVTM and ANQGSEA.

Details on this clonotype: Just one base apart from a much larger clone, this may be a read error. The rearrangement joins TRBV7-3 to TRBJ2-5; 9 nucleotides agree with TRBD2. Trimming took 5 bases from V and 3 from J; bases not matched to a gene: 13. Germline V gives CDR1 SGHTA, CDR2 FQGTGA. The length of the CDR3 is 17 residues. CDR3 DNA: TGTGCCAGCAGCCGGTTTAGGTTGGCTAGCGGGAAAGAGACCCAGTACTTC. Translating it yields CASSRFRLASGKETQYF.